This T cell receptor (beta chain) appears in the sequencing data of a study of blood T cell repertoires in COVID-19. Study at large: T cells, B-cell-depleted T cells, or PBMCs provided the cDNA or gDNA that served as material.

As originally analysed: Amplifying reference gene primers gave estimates of nucleated cell counts. Produced via immunoSEQ multiplex PCR; TCRdb's table is partial and in-frame only. The V and J calls and clone size come from that table; D and trimming were worked out from the DNA. The sample yields 200,000 to 250,000 clones, roughly 89% seen once. Resolution of symptoms, clearance, or two negative PCRs was present in recovered Cohort 3 donors. The clonotype originates from a woman aged 40 to 50 who had recovered from COVID-19. Material: PBMCs or T cells enriched from blood (not recorded which).

The CDR3 protein is CASSESGAGAANEQFF. The CDR3 DNA reads as TGTGCCAGCAGTGAATCAGGGGCGGGAGCCGCCAATGAGCAGTTCTTC. The chain combines TRBV25-1 with TRBJ2-1; perhaps TRBD2 as D (7 bases). CDR3 size: 16 residues. V was trimmed by 1 base and J by 6 bases, leaving 16 bases between them. The germline gives CDR1 MGHDK, CDR2 SYGVNS.